This TCR beta chain was observed in a study of T cells in Graves' hyperthyroidism and ophthalmopathy. Any symptoms of ophthalmopathy came after the first hyperthyroidism diagnosis, from which the blood sample dates. This clonotype was counted between two and nine times. Amplified TCR beta CDR3 regions derived from RNA transcripts. First-round RT-PCR with HTBI primers amplified the TCR CDR3 region. TCRdb fed the multiplex PCR reads into MiXCR, producing one record per CDR3 protein. The sample consists of around 700,000 distinct CDR3 sequences, about 17% of them appearing once. This TCR was sampled from a woman in her forties or fifties with Graves' hyperthyroidism that later progressed to Graves' ophthalmopathy. The sequencing sample was made of blood.

The CDR3 sequence is CASSPWRVNTEAFF. In DNA form, the CDR3 reads TGTGCCAGTAGCCCGTGGAGAGTGAACACTGAAGCTTTCTTT. The chain recombines TRBV19 with TRBJ1-1, with D unresolved. V was clipped by 6 bases and J by 0 bases, with 11 bases between them. CDR1 is LNHDA and CDR2 is SQIVND in the germline V gene (reference sequence). The CDR3 has 14 residues.